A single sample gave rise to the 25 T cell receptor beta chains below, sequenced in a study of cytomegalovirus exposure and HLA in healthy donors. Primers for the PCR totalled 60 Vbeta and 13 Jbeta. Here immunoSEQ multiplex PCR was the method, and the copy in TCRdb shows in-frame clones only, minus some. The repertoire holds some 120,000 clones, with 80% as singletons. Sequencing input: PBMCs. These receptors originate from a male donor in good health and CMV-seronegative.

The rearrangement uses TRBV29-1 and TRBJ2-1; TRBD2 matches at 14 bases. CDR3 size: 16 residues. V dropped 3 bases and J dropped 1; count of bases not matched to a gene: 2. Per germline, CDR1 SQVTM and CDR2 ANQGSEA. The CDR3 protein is CSVEGTSGGSYNEQFF. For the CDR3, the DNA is TGCAGCGTTGAGGGGACTAGCGGGGGATCCTACAATGAGCAGTTCTTC.

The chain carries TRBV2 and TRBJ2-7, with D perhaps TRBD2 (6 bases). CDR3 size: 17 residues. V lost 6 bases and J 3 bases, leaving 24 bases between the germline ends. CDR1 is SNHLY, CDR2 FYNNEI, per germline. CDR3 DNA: TGTGCCAGCAGGGACCCCACGGCGGGACCGAAAAGCTACGAGCAGTACTTC. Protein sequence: CASRDPTAGPKSYEQYF.

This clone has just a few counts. In DNA form, the CDR3 reads TGTGCCTGGAGTGTACGGGGTTCTAGGCACAGGGACACTGAAGCTTTCTTT. Amino acids: CAWSVRGSRHRDTEAFF. This chain connects TRBV30 to TRBJ1-1; perhaps TRBD1 as D (6 bases). CDR3 length equals 17 residues. Germline V lookup: CDR1 GTSNPN, CDR2 SVGIG (reference sequence). Trimming removed 0 bases from V and 3 bases from J, with 20 bases in between. The full variable domain, in which reference TRBV30 and TRBJ1-1 provide the parts outside the CDR3, is SQTIHQWPATLVQPVGSPLSLECTVEGTSNPNLYWYRQAAGRGLQLLFYSVGIGQISSEVPQNLSASRPQDRQFILSSKKLLLSDSGFYLCAWSVRGSRHRDTEAFFGQGTRLTVV.

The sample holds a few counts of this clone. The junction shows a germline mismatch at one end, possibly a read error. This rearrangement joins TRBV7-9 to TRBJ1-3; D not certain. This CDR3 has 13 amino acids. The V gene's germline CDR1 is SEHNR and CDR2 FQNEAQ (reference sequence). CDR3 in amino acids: CSSSLGGGNTIYF. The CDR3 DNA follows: TGTTCCAGCAGCTTAGGCGGTGGAAACACCATATATTTT.

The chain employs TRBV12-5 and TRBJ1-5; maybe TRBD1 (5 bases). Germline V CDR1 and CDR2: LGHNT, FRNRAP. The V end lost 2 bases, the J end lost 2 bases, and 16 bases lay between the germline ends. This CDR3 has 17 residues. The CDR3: CASGLLIGQGGNQPQHF. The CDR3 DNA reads TGTGCTAGTGGTTTGTTAATCGGGCAGGGTGGCAATCAGCCCCAGCATTTT.

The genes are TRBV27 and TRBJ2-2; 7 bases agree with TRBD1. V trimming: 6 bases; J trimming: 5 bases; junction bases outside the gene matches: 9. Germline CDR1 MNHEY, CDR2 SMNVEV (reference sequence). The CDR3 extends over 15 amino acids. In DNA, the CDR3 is TGTGCCAGCAGAACGGGACAGATAGGGACCGGGGAGCTGTTTTTT. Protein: CASRTGQIGTGELFF.

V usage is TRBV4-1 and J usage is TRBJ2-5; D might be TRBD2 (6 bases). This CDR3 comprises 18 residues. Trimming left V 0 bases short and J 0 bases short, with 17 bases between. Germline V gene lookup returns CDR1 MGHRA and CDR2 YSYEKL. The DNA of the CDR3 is TGCGCCAGCAGCCAAGAAGTACCCCCTGGGGGGTACCAAGAGACCCAGTACTTC. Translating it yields CASSQEVPPGGYQETQYF.

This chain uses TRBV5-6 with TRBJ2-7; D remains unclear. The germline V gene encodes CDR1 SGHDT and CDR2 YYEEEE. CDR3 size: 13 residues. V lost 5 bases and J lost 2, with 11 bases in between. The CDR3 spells CASRNAVAYEQYF. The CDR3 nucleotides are TGTGCCAGCAGAAACGCGGTTGCCTACGAGCAGTACTTC.

In nucleotides, the CDR3 is TGTGCCAGCAGCCCCAGGGCGGCGGCCTACAATGAGCAGTTCTTC. It yields the protein CASSPRAAAYNEQFF. The chain combines TRBV14 with TRBJ2-1, with D possibly being TRBD1 (5 bases). Germline assignment: CDR1 SGHDN and CDR2 FVKESK. Trimming pared 4 bases from V and 2 bases from J, leaving 12 bases between. This CDR3 has 15 residues.

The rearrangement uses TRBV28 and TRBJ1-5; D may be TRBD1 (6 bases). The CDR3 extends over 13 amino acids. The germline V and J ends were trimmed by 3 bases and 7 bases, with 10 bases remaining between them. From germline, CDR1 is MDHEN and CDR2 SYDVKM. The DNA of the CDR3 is TGTGCCAGCAGTTTCAGGGGTTCACAGCCCCAGCATTTT. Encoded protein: CASSFRGSQPQHF.

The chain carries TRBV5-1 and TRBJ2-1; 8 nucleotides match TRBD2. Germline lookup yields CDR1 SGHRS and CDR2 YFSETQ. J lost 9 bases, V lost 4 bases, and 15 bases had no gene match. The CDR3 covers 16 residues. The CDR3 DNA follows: TGCGCCAGCAGCCCCGGAGTAGCGGGGCGGGTGGGTGAGCAGTTCTTC. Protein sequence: CASSPGVAGRVGEQFF.

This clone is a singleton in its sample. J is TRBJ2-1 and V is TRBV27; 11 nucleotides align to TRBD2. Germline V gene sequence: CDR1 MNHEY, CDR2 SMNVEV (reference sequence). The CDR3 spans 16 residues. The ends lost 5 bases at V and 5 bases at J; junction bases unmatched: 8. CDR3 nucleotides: TGTGCCAGCAGTGGACCGGGACTAGCGGCCCACAATGAGCAGTTCTTC. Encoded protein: CASSGPGLAAHNEQFF.

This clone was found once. The CDR3 protein is CASALWGTSGRGTQYF. CDR3 nucleotides: TGTGCCAGTGCCCTTTGGGGGACTAGCGGGAGGGGGACCCAGTACTTC. The chain links TRBV2 to TRBJ2-5; 16 nucleotides agree with TRBD2. There are 16 residues in the CDR3. The V segment lost 9 bases and the J segment 7 bases; nucleotides outside the gene matches: 11. CDR1 and CDR2 (germline): SNHLY, FYNNEI.

The CDR3 DNA sequence: TGTGCCAGTAGCCCAACCGGGACTAGCGACTTCTACGAGCAGTACTTC. This translates into CASSPTGTSDFYEQYF. This sequence joins TRBV19 and TRBJ2-7; 10 nucleotides line up with TRBD2. The germline CDR1 and CDR2 sequences are LNHDA and SQIVND (reference sequence). CDR3 length: 16 amino acids. The junction had 11 bases not matched to a gene; V was cut back by 6 bases and J by 3 bases.

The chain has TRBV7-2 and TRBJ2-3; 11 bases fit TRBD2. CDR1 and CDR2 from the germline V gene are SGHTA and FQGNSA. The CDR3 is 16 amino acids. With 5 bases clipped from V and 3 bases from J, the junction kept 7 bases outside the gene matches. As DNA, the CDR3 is TGTGCCAGCAGCCTTAGCGGGGGGGCCAGGACAGATACGCAGTATTTT. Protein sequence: CASSLSGGARTDTQYF.

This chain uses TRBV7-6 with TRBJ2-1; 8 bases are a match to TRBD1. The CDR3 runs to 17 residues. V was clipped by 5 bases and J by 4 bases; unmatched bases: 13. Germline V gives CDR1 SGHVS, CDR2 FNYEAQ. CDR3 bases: TGTGCCAGCAGCCCTCTCTCAGGCAGGGGGCCTTACAATGAGCAGTTCTTC. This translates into CASSPLSGRGPYNEQFF.

CDR3 DNA: TGTGCCAGCAGTTACTCGTTTACGGGAGGGGTGAATGAGCAGTTCTTC. Residues: CASSYSFTGGVNEQFF. This sequence joins TRBV6-5 and TRBJ2-1; 8 bases line up with TRBD2. V was pared by 0 bases and J by 7 bases, with 8 bases of the junction left unmatched. The CDR3 sequence is 16 residues long. Germline V lookup: CDR1 MNHEY, CDR2 SVGAGI.

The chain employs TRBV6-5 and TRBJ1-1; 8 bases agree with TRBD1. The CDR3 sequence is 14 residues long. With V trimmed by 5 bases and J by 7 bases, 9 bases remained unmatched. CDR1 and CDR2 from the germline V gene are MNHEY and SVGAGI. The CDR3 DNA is TGTGCCAGCAGTGAAGACAGGGGTTTGTTTGAAGCTTTCTTT. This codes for CASSEDRGLFEAFF.

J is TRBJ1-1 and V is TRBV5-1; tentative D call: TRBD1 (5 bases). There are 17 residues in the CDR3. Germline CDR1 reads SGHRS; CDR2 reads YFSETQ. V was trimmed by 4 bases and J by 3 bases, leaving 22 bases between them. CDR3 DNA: TGCGCCAGCAGCCCGGGACTCACGGGGGATGAATACACTGAAGCTTTCTTT. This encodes CASSPGLTGDEYTEAFF.

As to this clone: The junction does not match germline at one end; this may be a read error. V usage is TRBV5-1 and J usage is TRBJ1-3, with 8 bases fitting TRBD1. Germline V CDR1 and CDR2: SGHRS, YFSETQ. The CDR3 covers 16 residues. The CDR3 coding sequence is TGCGCCAACAGCTGGACAGGGACGAGCGATCGAAACACCATATATTTT. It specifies CANSWTGTSDRNTIYF.

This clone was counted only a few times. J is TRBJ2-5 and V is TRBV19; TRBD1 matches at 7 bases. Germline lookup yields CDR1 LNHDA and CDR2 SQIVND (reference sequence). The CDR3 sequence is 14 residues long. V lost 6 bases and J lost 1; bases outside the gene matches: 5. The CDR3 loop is CASSQRQGQETQYF. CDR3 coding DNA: TGTGCCAGTAGCCAGCGACAGGGCCAAGAGACCCAGTACTTC.

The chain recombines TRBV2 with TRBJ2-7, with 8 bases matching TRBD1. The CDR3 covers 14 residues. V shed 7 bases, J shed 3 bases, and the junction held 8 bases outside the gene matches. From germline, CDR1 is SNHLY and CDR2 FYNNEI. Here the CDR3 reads CASTSGTGDYEQYF. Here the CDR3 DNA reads TGTGCCAGCACCTCCGGGACAGGTGACTACGAGCAGTACTTC.

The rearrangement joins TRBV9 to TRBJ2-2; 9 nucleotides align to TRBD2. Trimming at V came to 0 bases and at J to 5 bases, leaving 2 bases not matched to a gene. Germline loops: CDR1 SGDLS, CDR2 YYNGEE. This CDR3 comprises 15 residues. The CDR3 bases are TGTGCCAGCAGCGTAGTAGCGGGAGTGACCGGGGAGCTGTTTTTT. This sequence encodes CASSVVAGVTGELFF.

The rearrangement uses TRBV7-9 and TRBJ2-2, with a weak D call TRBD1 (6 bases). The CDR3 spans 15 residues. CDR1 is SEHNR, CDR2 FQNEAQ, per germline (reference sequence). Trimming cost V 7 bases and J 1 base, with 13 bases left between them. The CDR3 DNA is TGTGCCAGCAAGGGCCTACAGGGGAACACCGGGGAGCTGTTTTTT. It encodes CASKGLQGNTGELFF.

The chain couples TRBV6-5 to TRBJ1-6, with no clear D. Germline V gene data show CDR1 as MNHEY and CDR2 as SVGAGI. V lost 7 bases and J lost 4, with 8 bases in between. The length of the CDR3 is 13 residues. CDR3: CASTGYYNSPLHF. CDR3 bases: TGTGCCAGCACGGGATATTATAATTCACCCCTCCACTTT.